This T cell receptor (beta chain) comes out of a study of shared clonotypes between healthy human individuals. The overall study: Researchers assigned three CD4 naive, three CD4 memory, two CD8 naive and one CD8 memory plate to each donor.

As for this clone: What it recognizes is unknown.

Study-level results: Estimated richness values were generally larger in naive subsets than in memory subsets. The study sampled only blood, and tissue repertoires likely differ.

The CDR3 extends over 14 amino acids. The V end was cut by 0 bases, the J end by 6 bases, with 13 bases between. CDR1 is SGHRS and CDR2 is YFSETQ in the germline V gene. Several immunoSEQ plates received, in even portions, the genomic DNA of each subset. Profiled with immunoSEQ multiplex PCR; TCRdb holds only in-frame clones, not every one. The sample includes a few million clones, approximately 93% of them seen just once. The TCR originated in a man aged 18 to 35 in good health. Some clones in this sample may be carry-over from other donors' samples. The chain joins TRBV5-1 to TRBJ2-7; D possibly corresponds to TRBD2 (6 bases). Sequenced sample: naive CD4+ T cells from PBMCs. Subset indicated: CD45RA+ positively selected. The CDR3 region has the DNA TGCGCCAGCAGCTTGGACGCGGGGAGCGGCGAGCAGTACTTC. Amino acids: CASSLDAGSGEQYF.